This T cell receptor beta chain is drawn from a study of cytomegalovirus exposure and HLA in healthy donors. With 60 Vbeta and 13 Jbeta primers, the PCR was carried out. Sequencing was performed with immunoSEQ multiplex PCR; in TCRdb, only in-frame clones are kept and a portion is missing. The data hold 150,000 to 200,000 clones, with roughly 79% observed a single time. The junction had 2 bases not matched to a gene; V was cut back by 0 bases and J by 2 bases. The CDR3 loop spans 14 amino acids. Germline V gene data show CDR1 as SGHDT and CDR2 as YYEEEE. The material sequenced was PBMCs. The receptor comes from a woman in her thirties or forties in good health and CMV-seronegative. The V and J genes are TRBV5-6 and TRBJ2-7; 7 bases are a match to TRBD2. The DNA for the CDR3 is TGTGCCAGCAGCTTGGGAGGACTAGCCTACGAGCAGTACTTC. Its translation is CASSLGGLAYEQYF. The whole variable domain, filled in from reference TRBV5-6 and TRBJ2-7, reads DAGVTQSPTHLIKTRGQQVTLRCSPKSGHDTVSWYQQALGQGPQFIFQYYEEEERQRGNFPDRFSGHQFPNYSSELNVNALLLGDSALYLCASSLGGLAYEQYFGPGTRLTVT.